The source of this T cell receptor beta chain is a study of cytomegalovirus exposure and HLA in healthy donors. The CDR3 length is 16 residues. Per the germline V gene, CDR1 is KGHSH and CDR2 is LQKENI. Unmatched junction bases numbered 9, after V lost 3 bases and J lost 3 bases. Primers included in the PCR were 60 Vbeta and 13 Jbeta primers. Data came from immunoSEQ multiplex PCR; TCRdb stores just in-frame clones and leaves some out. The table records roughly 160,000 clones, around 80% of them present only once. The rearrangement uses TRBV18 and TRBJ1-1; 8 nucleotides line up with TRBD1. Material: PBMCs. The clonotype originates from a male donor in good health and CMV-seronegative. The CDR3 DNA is TGTGCCAGCTCACCCTACAGGGGGAGTTCGGACACTGAAGCTTTCTTT. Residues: CASSPYRGSSDTEAFF.